This T cell receptor beta chain was captured by sequencing in a study of blood T cell repertoires in COVID-19 (dated by TCRdb to the early 2020s). Background for the entire study: Collaborator samples came from the United States, Italy and Spain and covered acute and convalescent phases of COVID-19. The repertoires were released in a freely available public database intended as a resource for research on the immune response to SARS-CoV-2. The material from the prospective study consisted of cDNA or gDNA derived from T cells, B-cell-depleted T cells, or PBMCs. Subjects who had been exposed to COVID-19, were actively infected with it, or had recovered from it provided the deeply sampled blood TCRbeta repertoires that made up the dataset. HLA class I and class II types, where available, came from metadata supplied by the sample provider rather than from assay-based typing. Sample metadata almost always included a de-identified subject ID, COVID-19 status, age in years and sex. Samples came from the ongoing ImmuneRACE study (first 160 participants) plus 1,254 subjects from 6 global collaborators. Summary of the overall study and its limitations: Clinical and demographic metadata were provided uncurated, with the amount varying by source and participant.

The collaborating institutions used their own protocols to collect whole blood in K2EDTA tubes. For TCRbeta analysis, collaborator samples were shipped as frozen whole blood, as isolated PBMCs, or as DNA extracted from either sample type. With regard to this clone: The antigen it recognizes is unknown. Nothing much larger sits one base from this clone, and base qualities are not available.

TCRbeta CDR3 regions were amplified from genomic DNA by means of the immunoSEQ Assay, a bias-controlled multiplex PCR. The authors' analysis ran thus. Within the assay, amplification of reference gene primers was used to estimate how many nucleated cells each sample contained. To quantify the absolute abundance of each unique TCRbeta CDR3 rearrangement, sequence reads were collapsed and filtered. Productive Simpson clonality was computed per sample as the square root of Simpson's diversity index over productive rearrangements. Drawn from immuneACCESS, this table holds only the in-frame rearrangements with V and J called that TCRdb kept. Clones are partly lost; checked studies trace under half to an unresolved V gene and leave the rest unexplained. V, J and clone size reflect that table, while D and trimming were determined from the DNA. The sample contains 65,000 to 90,000 clones, roughly three quarters of them found a single time. The ten top clones hold about a sixth of the sample.

Trimming removed 4 bases from V and 3 bases from J; the gene matches leave 2 bases unexplained. There are 14 amino acids in the CDR3, from cysteine to phenylalanine inclusive. Kept here is only the CDR3 DNA, which spans 42 bases and is read in frame from base 1. For CDR1 and CDR2, the germline V gene lists SNHLY and FYNNEI. The receptor chain draws on TRBV2 and TRBJ2-2, with 7 middle bases fitting TRBD2. This TCR was sampled from a man aged 65 to 79 with active or convalescent COVID-19. The sequencing sample was made of peripheral blood. The nucleotides read TGTGCCAGCAGTGGGGACTATTACACCGGGGAGCTGTTTTTT. This encodes CASSGDYYTGELFF. The CDR3, completed at both ends by the reference TRBV2 and TRBJ2-2 genes, gives the full variable domain EPEVTQTPSHQVTQMGQEVILRCVPISNHLYFYWYRQILGQKVEFLVSFYNNEISEKSEIFDDQFSVERPDGSNFTLKIRSTKLEDSAMYFCASSGDYYTGELFFGEGSRLTVL.